This entry lists 30 T cell receptor beta chains sequenced from one sample in a study of technical replicates of blood from a handful of donors (dated by TCRdb to about 2017). Library method: the immunoSEQ multiplex PCR assay. Imported from immuneACCESS, the table was reduced by TCRdb to in-frame sequences with V and J called. These copies leave out some clones; in studies compared against another copy, an unresolved V gene accounts for under half, and the cause of the remainder is not known. Present in this sample are about 68,000 clones, 95% to 97% of which were seen just once. The top ten clonotypes cover 0.2% to 0.3% of the sample. Sequenced sample: T cells isolated from PBMCs. These receptors all come from a human donor in good health.

V gene TRBV30 combines with J gene TRBJ2-7; the D gene is possibly TRBD1 (6 bases). V lost 0 bases and J lost 1, with 16 bases in between. Germline V lookup: CDR1 GTSNPN, CDR2 SVGIG (reference sequence). The CDR3 runs 16 residues. For the CDR3, the DNA is TGTGCCTGGAGTGTTAAGAACGACAGGCAGTCCTACGAGCAGTACTTC. As protein: CAWSVKNDRQSYEQYF. Based on the CDR3 plus reference TRBV30 and TRBJ2-7, the full variable domain is SQTIHQWPATLVQPVGSPLSLECTVEGTSNPNLYWYRQAAGRGLQLLFYSVGIGQISSEVPQNLSASRPQDRQFILSSKKLLLSDSGFYLCAWSVKNDRQSYEQYFGPGTRLTVT.

The V gene is TRBV6-5, the J gene TRBJ2-1, with 11 bases that match TRBD2. Trimming cost V 2 bases and J 1 base; bases outside gene matches: 1. In germline, CDR1 is MNHEY, CDR2 SVGAGI. The CDR3 contains 16 residues. The CDR3 sequence: CASSYASGRSYNEQFF. CDR3 bases: TGTGCCAGCAGTTACGCTAGCGGGAGGTCCTACAATGAGCAGTTCTTC.

The chain combines TRBV5-1 with TRBJ1-1; 9 positions match TRBD1. With V trimmed by 3 bases and J by 5 bases, 5 bases remained unmatched. Germline V lookup: CDR1 SGHRS, CDR2 YFSETQ. There are 14 residues in the CDR3. The CDR3 region is CASSWDREGTEAFF. CDR3 DNA: TGCGCCAGCAGCTGGGACAGGGAGGGAACTGAAGCTTTCTTT.

The CDR3 sequence: CAWSYAGSYGYTF. CDR3 DNA: TGTGCCTGGAGCTACGCCGGGAGTTATGGCTACACCTTC. The chain recombines TRBV30 with TRBJ1-2; D uncertain. Trimming stripped 3 bases from V and 5 bases from J, with 13 bases between. The CDR3 has 13 residues. Germline-derived CDR1 and CDR2 are GTSNPN and SVGIG (reference sequence).

The chain links TRBV5-1 to TRBJ2-3; 8 bases are a match to TRBD2. With V trimmed by 3 bases and J by 8 bases, 8 bases remained unmatched. The germline CDR1 and CDR2 sequences are SGHRS and YFSETQ. The CDR3 loop spans 14 amino acids. The CDR3 region has the DNA TGCGCCAGCAGCTCTACCGGGAGGGAGGGTACGCAGTATTTT. Its protein is CASSSTGREGTQYF.

This clone was recorded only once. CDR3 nucleotide sequence: TGTGCCAGCAGCAGTATCGGGACAGCTCAAGAGACCCAGTACTTC. This translates into CASSSIGTAQETQYF. The rearrangement links TRBV21-1 to TRBJ2-5; the table calls TRBD1, which could not be checked here. TRBV21-1 is given as a pseudogene. The CDR3 extends over 15 amino acids.

The V gene is TRBV21-1, the J gene TRBJ2-1; the table's D call, TRBD2, was not checked against the DNA. TRBV21-1 represents a pseudogene. The CDR3 spans 15 residues. The CDR3 is CASSKVAISYNEQFF. The CDR3, as DNA: TGTGCCAGCAGCAAAGTTGCTATTTCCTACAATGAGCAGTTCTTC.

This rearrangement joins TRBV7-2 to TRBJ1-5, with 9 bases lining up with TRBD1. The CDR3 is made up of 15 amino acids. CDR1 is SGHTA, CDR2 FQGNSA, per germline. The J segment lost 7 bases and the V segment lost 1 base, leaving 5 bases of the junction unmatched. CDR3 region: CASSLGTGVRQPQHF. The CDR3 DNA reads TGTGCCAGCAGCTTAGGGACAGGGGTACGACAGCCCCAGCATTTT.

This chain links TRBV9 with TRBJ2-3; a weak D match, TRBD2 (6 bases). V was clipped by 0 bases and J by 4 bases, with 9 bases between them. The CDR3 has 14 amino acids. Germline CDR1 SGDLS, CDR2 YYNGEE. The CDR3 DNA reads TGTGCCAGCAGCGTAGTGGGGGGTTCAGATACGCAGTATTTT. This sequence encodes CASSVVGGSDTQYF.

This chain links TRBV27 with TRBJ1-1; 7 bases map to TRBD1. The length of the CDR3 is 12 residues. CDR1 is MNHEY, CDR2 SMNVEV, per germline (reference sequence). V trimming: 5 bases; J trimming: 11 bases; junction bases outside the gene matches: 8. CDR3 in amino acids: CASSTGAQFAFF. CDR3 bases: TGTGCCAGCAGTACAGGGGCCCAATTTGCTTTCTTT.

This sequence joins TRBV29-1 and TRBJ2-7; the D is unclear. The V gene's germline CDR1 is SQVTM and CDR2 ANQGSEA. The V and J ends lost 5 bases and 3 bases respectively, with 14 bases between them. This CDR3 has 13 amino acids. In nucleotides, the CDR3 is TGCAGCGTTACATCGACAAGCCTCTACGAGCAGTACTTC. This codes for CSVTSTSLYEQYF.

The V and J genes are TRBV6-1 and TRBJ1-1, with TRBD1 matching over 12 bases. Unmatched junction bases numbered 11, after V lost 7 bases and J lost 11 bases. Germline-derived CDR1 and CDR2 are MNHNS and SASEGT. The CDR3 covers 14 residues. The CDR3 nucleotides are TGTGCCAGCACCCTGGGACAGGGGGCCAAGCGGGCTTTCTTT. This gives the protein CASTLGQGAKRAFF.

The chain recombines TRBV7-3 with TRBJ2-1, with 10 nucleotides matching TRBD1. Germline CDR1 SGHTA, CDR2 FQGTGA. Germline trimming cut 4 bases from V and 9 bases from J; bases unmatched to any gene: 12. The CDR3 totals 16 residues. CDR3 DNA sequence: TGTGCCAGCAGCTCACCCCAGAGGACAGGGGGAACTGAGCAGTTCTTC. It translates to CASSSPQRTGGTEQFF.

The chain recombines TRBV30 with TRBJ1-2; unclear D gene. V shed 1 base and J shed 4 bases, with 10 bases lying between them. CDR3 length: 13 amino acids. CDR1 is GTSNPN, CDR2 SVGIG, per germline (reference sequence). The CDR3 DNA follows: TGTGCCTGGAGTGGGGCGGGAATCTATGGCTACACCTTC. Amino acids: CAWSGAGIYGYTF. The full variable domain, in which reference TRBV30 and TRBJ1-2 provide the parts outside the CDR3, is SQTIHQWPATLVQPVGSPLSLECTVEGTSNPNLYWYRQAAGRGLQLLFYSVGIGQISSEVPQNLSASRPQDRQFILSSKKLLLSDSGFYLCAWSGAGIYGYTFGSGTRLTVV.

V usage is TRBV28 and J usage is TRBJ2-3; D perhaps matches TRBD2 (6 bases). The CDR3 loop spans 14 amino acids. CDR1 and CDR2 from the germline V gene are MDHEN and SYDVKM. The V end lost 3 bases, the J end lost 3 bases, and 10 bases lay between the germline ends. The CDR3 reads CASSFRTMTDTQYF. The CDR3 coding sequence is TGTGCCAGCAGTTTCAGGACTATGACAGATACGCAGTATTTT.

The chain is built from TRBV10-3 and TRBJ2-4, with TRBD1 identical over 8 bases. The CDR3 runs to 12 residues. Losses at the gene ends were 6 bases for V and 7 bases for J; bases not matched to a gene: 2. CDR1 ENHRY and CDR2 SYGVKD come from the germline V gene. The CDR3 sequence: CAISGTGNIQYF. In DNA, the CDR3 is TGTGCCATCAGCGGGACAGGCAACATTCAGTACTTC.

The gene calls are TRBV6-5 and TRBJ1-4; D perhaps matches TRBD1 (5 bases). V was cut by 1 base and J by 8 bases, with 11 bases left in between. In germline, CDR1 is MNHEY, CDR2 SVGAGI. The CDR3 consists of 14 residues. CDR3 DNA: TGTGCCAGCAGTTACTTGCGGGAGGGGGAAAAACTGTTTTTT. Its protein product is CASSYLREGEKLFF.

The gene calls are TRBV6-5 and TRBJ2-4; 11 positions agree with TRBD2. CDR3 length: 14 residues. V lost 6 bases to trimming and J lost 7 bases; unmatched junction nucleotides: 5. CDR1 and CDR2 (germline): MNHEY, SVGAGI. This CDR3 is CASSLAGGRNIQYF. CDR3 in DNA: TGTGCCAGCAGCTTAGCGGGAGGGCGGAACATTCAGTACTTC.

The rearrangement joins TRBV11-1 to TRBJ1-4, with 8 bases fitting TRBD1. Germline CDR1 SGHAT, CDR2 FQDESV (reference sequence). Losses at the gene ends were 4 bases for V and 5 bases for J; bases not matched to a gene: 3. The CDR3 length is 14 residues. Written as DNA, the CDR3 is TGTGCCAGCAGCTCCTGGACAGGGAATGAAAAACTGTTTTTT. Its protein product is CASSSWTGNEKLFF.

J is TRBJ1-3 and V is TRBV6-5; 7 bases line up with TRBD1. CDR1 and CDR2 from the germline V gene are MNHEY and SVGAGI. The length of the CDR3 is 13 residues. Trimming cost V 5 bases and J 6 bases; bases outside gene matches: 4. The CDR3 region has the DNA TGTGCCAGCAGTGGGGACAGTGAAAACACCATATATTTT. Protein: CASSGDSENTIYF.

This clone has a single count. J is TRBJ2-7 and V is TRBV5-6; D is undetermined. This CDR3 is built from 15 residues. Germline V gene lookup returns CDR1 SGHDT and CDR2 YYEEEE. With 0 bases removed from V and 3 bases from J, the gap between germline ends came to 13 bases. In DNA, the CDR3 is TGTGCCAGCAGCTTGGGTGGCCGCCTCAACTACGAGCAGTACTTC. Translation gives CASSLGGRLNYEQYF. Complete variable domain (other parts from reference TRBV5-6 and TRBJ2-7): DAGVTQSPTHLIKTRGQQVTLRCSPKSGHDTVSWYQQALGQGPQFIFQYYEEEERQRGNFPDRFSGHQFPNYSSELNVNALLLGDSALYLCASSLGGRLNYEQYFGPGTRLTVT.

This CDR3 is CAGGTLPNSNQPQHF. The DNA of the CDR3 is TGTGCCGGGGGGACCCTGCCTAATAGCAATCAGCCCCAGCATTTT. The chain is built from TRBV19 and TRBJ1-5; TRBD1 is a possible D gene (5 bases). The CDR3 runs 15 residues. Germline V lookup: CDR1 LNHDA, CDR2 SQIVND (reference sequence). V was pared by 11 bases and J by 0 bases, with 17 bases between. Filled out from reference TRBV19 and TRBJ1-5, the complete variable domain reads DGGITQSPKYLFRKEGQNVTLSCEQNLNHDAMYWYRQDPGQGLRLIYYSQIVNDFQKGDIAEGYSVSREKKESFPLTVTSAQKNPTAFYLCAGGTLPNSNQPQHFGDGTRLSIL.

This sequence joins TRBV7-2 and TRBJ2-7, with 8 bases matching TRBD1. V gave up 0 bases and J gave up 6 bases; unmatched junction bases: 4. CDR1 SGHTA and CDR2 FQGNSA come from the germline V gene. This CDR3 spans 14 amino acids. The CDR3 protein is CASSLASGGSEQYF. As DNA, the CDR3 is TGTGCCAGCAGCTTAGCCTCAGGGGGCTCCGAGCAGTACTTC. The full variable domain, rest sourced from reference TRBV7-2 and TRBJ2-7, is GAGVSQSPSNKVTEKGKDVELRCDPISGHTALYWYRQSLGQGLEFLIYFQGNSAPDKSGLPSDRFSAERTGGSVSTLTIQRTQQEDSAVYLCASSLASGGSEQYFGPGTRLTVT.

The chain has TRBV28 and TRBJ2-7; tentatively, D is TRBD1 (5 bases). Per the germline V gene, CDR1 is MDHEN and CDR2 is SYDVKM. The CDR3 length is 17 residues. Trimming left V 3 bases short and J 7 bases short, with 25 bases between. The CDR3: CASSFPSLDSDSGEQYF. The CDR3 nucleotides are TGTGCCAGCAGTTTCCCAAGCCTCGACAGCGATAGTGGGGAGCAGTACTTC.

This chain uses TRBV6-5 with TRBJ1-5, with a tentative D call TRBD1 (6 bases). This CDR3 has 15 residues. Germline V gene lookup returns CDR1 MNHEY and CDR2 SVGAGI. V lost 4 bases, J lost 3 bases, and 13 bases lay in between. CDR3 amino acids: CASSSSGTLNQPQHF. As DNA, the CDR3 is TGTGCCAGCAGTTCCTCCGGGACACTCAATCAGCCCCAGCATTTT.

The chain has TRBV27 and TRBJ2-1; perhaps TRBD1 as D (6 bases). Germline V gene lookup returns CDR1 MNHEY and CDR2 SMNVEV (reference sequence). V lost 6 bases to trimming and J lost 4 bases, with 13 bases between them. The CDR3 is 14 residues long. The CDR3 loop reads CASSGQGLYNEQFF. CDR3 in DNA: TGTGCCAGCAGCGGCCAGGGGTTATACAATGAGCAGTTCTTC.

V gene TRBV5-6 combines with J gene TRBJ1-2, with no clear D. Trimming pared 0 bases from V and 5 bases from J, leaving 8 bases between. Germline CDR1 reads SGHDT; CDR2 reads YYEEEE. The CDR3 sequence is 13 residues long. The CDR3 is CASSLGAGYGYTF. CDR3 coding DNA: TGTGCCAGCAGCTTGGGGGCGGGGTATGGCTACACCTTC.

This rearrangement joins TRBV11-2 to TRBJ2-5; D might be TRBD1 (6 bases). The length of the CDR3 is 17 residues. CDR1 and CDR2 from the germline V gene are SGHAT and FQNNGV. Trimming removed 4 bases at V and 2 bases at J, with 20 bases between. The chain's CDR3 is CASSYPRGQIVQETQYF. CDR3 DNA: TGTGCCAGCAGCTACCCCCGTGGACAGATAGTTCAAGAGACCCAGTACTTC. The entire variable domain, with the rest obtained from reference TRBV11-2 and TRBJ2-5, is as follows: EAGVAQSPRYKIIEKRQSVAFWCNPISGHATLYWYQQILGQGPKLLIQFQNNGVVDDSQLPKDRFSAERLKGVDSTLKIQPAKLEDSAVYLCASSYPRGQIVQETQYFGPGTRLLVL.

The chain carries TRBV5-4 and TRBJ2-7, with TRBD1 matching over 9 bases. The junction had 8 bases not matched to a gene; V was cut back by 4 bases and J by 0 bases. Germline CDR1 reads SGHNT; CDR2 reads YYREEE (reference sequence). The CDR3 covers 16 residues. CDR3 DNA sequence: TGTGCCAGCAGCCCGTCGGCGACAGGGGGCTCCTACGAGCAGTACTTC. Its protein is CASSPSATGGSYEQYF.

This rearrangement joins TRBV2 to TRBJ2-2, with D possibly TRBD2 on 6 matching bases. Germline CDR1 reads SNHLY; CDR2 reads FYNNEI. The ends were cut back, 10 bases at V and 5 bases at J, with 11 bases in the middle. CDR3 length: 12 residues. The CDR3 sequence is CANSGGTGELFF. CDR3 coding DNA: TGTGCCAACTCCGGAGGGACCGGGGAGCTGTTTTTT.